Described below is a single T cell receptor (beta chain) sequence and its context. Recruitment covered about 26 US areas and drew participants whose ages spanned 18 to 89 years. The CDR3 loop spans 14 amino acids. Trimming took 4 bases from V and 0 from J; bases not matched to a gene: 3. Germline loops: CDR1 SGDLS, CDR2 YYNGEE. In the original processing: How many nucleated cells were present was estimated from reference gene primer amplification. Libraries were prepared by immunoSEQ multiplex PCR; TCRdb keeps only in-frame clonotypes and omits some of them. V and J calls and clone size are given by that table; D and trimming were obtained from the DNA. The sample holds about 130,000 clones; roughly 87% are singletons and the top ten take 18%. This specimen comes from a study of blood T cell repertoires in COVID-19. Overall study context: The samples span acute and convalescent COVID-19 from the United States, Italy and Spain.

The sequence was collected from a man aged 25-40 years who had recovered from COVID-19. This chain joins TRBV9 and TRBJ2-7; 8 nucleotides align to TRBD1. Sample: PBMCs or T cells enriched from blood (not recorded which). The DNA of the CDR3 is TGTGCCAGCAGCCCGACAGGGGACTCCTACGAGCAGTACTTC. The encoded protein is CASSPTGDSYEQYF. The complete variable domain, with remaining parts taken from reference TRBV9 and TRBJ2-7, reads DSGVTQTPKHLITATGQRVTLRCSPRSGDLSVYWYQQSLDQGLQFLIQYYNGEERAKGNILERFSAQQFPDLHSELNLSSLELGDSALYFCASSPTGDSYEQYFGPGTRLTVT.